The next 6 T cell receptor beta chains were all read from a single sample in a study of OX40 agonist ivuxolimab in advanced cancers. Clones were sequenced by immunoSEQ multiplex PCR, and TCRdb holds only the in-frame ones, with some missing. The sample lists about 48,000 clones; around 80% were seen once. Sequencing was performed on CD4+ or CD8+ T cells sorted from blood, taken in a trial of the OX40 agonist ivuxolimab. The origin of the receptors is an adult with an advanced solid tumor such as melanoma, head and neck, liver or kidney cancer.

This clone was seen just once. J is TRBJ1-5 and V is TRBV18; no firm D call. The V gene lost 3 bases and the J gene lost 6 bases, with 12 bases spanning the gap. This CDR3 is 14 amino acids long. The germline V gene has CDR1 KGHSH and CDR2 LQKENI. CDR3 coding DNA: TGTGCCAGCTCACCCGAAAGGGTTCGTCAGCCCCAGCATTTT. Translating it yields CASSPERVRQPQHF.

The chain couples TRBV12-5 to TRBJ2-7; 15 bases are shared with TRBD2. Germline CDR1 is LGHNT and CDR2 is FRNRAP. The CDR3 consists of 16 residues. Trimming cost V 1 base and J 6 bases; bases outside gene matches: 4. This CDR3 reads CASGLGTSGGAGEQYF. Written as DNA, the CDR3 is TGTGCTAGTGGTTTGGGGACTAGCGGGGGGGCTGGCGAGCAGTACTTC. Variable domain in full (rest from reference TRBV12-5 and TRBJ2-7): DARVTQTPRHKVTEMGQEVTMRCQPILGHNTVFWYRQTMMQGLELLAYFRNRAPLDDSGMPKDRFSAEMPDATLATLKIQPSEPRDSAVYFCASGLGTSGGAGEQYFGPGTRLTVT.

The V and J genes are TRBV11-2 and TRBJ2-2; D not resolved. Germline V gene lookup returns CDR1 SGHAT and CDR2 FQNNGV. V gave up 3 bases and J gave up 0 bases, with 2 bases separating them. The CDR3 consists of 13 residues. DNA for the CDR3: TGTGCCAGCAGCTTGACGAACACCGGGGAGCTGTTTTTT. Translated: CASSLTNTGELFF.

In this sample, this clone turned up once. The chain has TRBV7-2 and TRBJ1-4; maybe TRBD1 (6 bases). The CDR3 has 14 residues. V was cut by 2 bases and J by 4 bases, with 8 bases left in between. Germline assignment: CDR1 SGHTA and CDR2 FQGNSA. CDR3 sequence reads: CASSLLGGNEKLFF. CDR3 coding DNA: TGTGCCAGCAGCTTATTAGGGGGTAATGAAAAACTGTTTTTT.

The chain links TRBV6-5 to TRBJ1-5; D unclear. Trimming took off 3 bases at V and 15 bases at J, with 15 bases between the two ends. The CDR3 extends over 12 amino acids. Germline V gene sequence: CDR1 MNHEY, CDR2 SVGAGI. CDR3 sequence: CASSYVTGPLHF. The CDR3 DNA sequence: TGTGCCAGCAGTTATGTGACCGGCCCACTGCATTTT.

The chain combines TRBV25-1 with TRBJ1-1; TRBD1 aligns across 9 bases. Germline V gene sequence: CDR1 MGHDK, CDR2 SYGVNS. The CDR3 runs 14 residues. V lost 3 bases, J lost 3 bases, and 2 bases stayed unmatched. As DNA, the CDR3 is TGTGCCAGCAGTGATACAGGGGGCCACACTGAAGCTTTCTTT. The encoded protein is CASSDTGGHTEAFF.